This paragraph covers one TCR beta chain sequence. The antigen is undetermined. This entry belongs to a study of shared clonotypes between healthy human individuals. Germline loops: CDR1 SGHNT, CDR2 YYREEE (reference sequence). J was trimmed by 1 base and V by 3 bases; bases with no gene match: 10. The CDR3 length is 20 residues. Study-level points and caveats: An expected dependence of interdonor clonotype sharing on sequencing depth was noted.

Naive CD8 cells lacked CD45RO and underwent positive selection for CCR7, leaving out terminally differentiated effector memory CD45RA+ cells. Those who donated were healthy HIV-negative adults, with no recent acute infections or vaccinations reported. Using roughly 200 ng DNA, approximately 30,000 T cell genomes, the sorted-subset replicate PCRs were run. Generated by immunoSEQ multiplex PCR, the TCRdb table keeps only in-frame clones and is missing some. Of approximately 840,000 clones in the sample, 90% to 98% were seen once. Specimen: naive CD8+ T cells sorted from blood. This TCR came from a young man in good health. This rearrangement joins TRBV5-4 to TRBJ2-1, with 16 bases matching TRBD2. CDR3 in amino acids: CASSSHPGLAGGPSYNEQFF. DNA of the CDR3: TGTGCCAGCAGCTCACACCCGGGACTAGCGGGAGGGCCTTCCTACAATGAGCAGTTCTTC.